This T cell receptor beta chain comes out of a study of T cells in localized non-small cell lung cancer. V lost 2 bases to trimming and J lost 3 bases, with 13 bases between them. The germline gives CDR1 MDHEN, CDR2 SYDVKM. The CDR3 runs 15 residues. The method was immunoSEQ multiplex PCR; TCRdb's version includes in-frame clones alone and lacks a portion of them. Among over 10,000 clones, around 88% were seen once, and the ten largest hold approximately 20%. Here the sequenced sample was peripheral blood, taken before any cancer treatment. This TCR was recovered from a male donor at least 60 years old with stage I lung adenocarcinoma. This chain uses TRBV28 with TRBJ1-1; D remains ambiguous. The CDR3 sequence: CASSLVGFGDTEAFF. The CDR3 DNA reads TGTGCCAGCAGTTTAGTTGGCTTCGGGGACACTGAAGCTTTCTTT. The full variable domain, completed using reference TRBV28 and TRBJ1-1, is DVKVTQSSRYLVKRTGEKVFLECVQDMDHENMFWYRQDPGLGLRLIYFSYDVKMKEKGDIPEGYSVSREKKERFSLILESASTNQTSMYLCASSLVGFGDTEAFFGQGTRLTVV.